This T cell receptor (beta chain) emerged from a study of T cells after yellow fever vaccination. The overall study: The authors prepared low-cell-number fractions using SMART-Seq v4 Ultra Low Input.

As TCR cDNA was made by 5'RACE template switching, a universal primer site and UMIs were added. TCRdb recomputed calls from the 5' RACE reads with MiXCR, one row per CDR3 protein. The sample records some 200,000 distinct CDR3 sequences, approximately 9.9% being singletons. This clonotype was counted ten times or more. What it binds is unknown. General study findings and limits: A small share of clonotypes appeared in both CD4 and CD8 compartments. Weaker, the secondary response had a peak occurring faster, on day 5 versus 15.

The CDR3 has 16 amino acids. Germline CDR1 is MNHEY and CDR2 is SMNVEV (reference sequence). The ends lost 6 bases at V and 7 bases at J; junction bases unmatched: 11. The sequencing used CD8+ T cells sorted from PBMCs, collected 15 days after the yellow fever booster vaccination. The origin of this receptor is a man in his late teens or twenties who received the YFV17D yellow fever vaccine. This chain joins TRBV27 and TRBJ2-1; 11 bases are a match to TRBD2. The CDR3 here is CASSENSGGAGNEQFF. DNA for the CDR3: TGTGCCAGCAGCGAGAATAGCGGGGGGGCAGGGAATGAGCAGTTCTTC.